What follows are 7 T cell receptor beta chains derived from one specimen sequenced in a study of identical twins (TCRdb year 2016). Receptor libraries were prepared by 5' RACE. The sequencer listed for this sample is Illumina HiSeq 2000. The public reads were reanalyzed by TCRdb: fastp trimming at Q25, MiXCR alignment, in-frame beta chains only. Every distinct CDR3 protein forms one entry, paired with its most common genes and DNA. This sample has 690,000 or so distinct CDR3 sequences in its table, and roughly 6% of those were observed once. The ten largest clonotypes hold 1.5% to 2% of the sample. The material sequenced was naive T cells sorted from blood. The cell subset or site label corresponds to: cells isolated with a human naive T-cell isolation kit. The receptor source for this set is a young man in good health.

In this sample, this clonotype turned up a few times. The chain joins TRBV3-1 to TRBJ2-3; perhaps TRBD2 as D (5 bases). Germline loops: CDR1 LGHDT, CDR2 YNNKEL (reference sequence). V lost 6 bases to trimming and J lost 2 bases, with 15 bases between them. This CDR3 spans 15 amino acids. The CDR3 here is CASSLAGRLTDTQYF. CDR3 sequence (DNA): TGTGCCAGCAGTCTCGCGGGCAGACTCACAGATACGCAGTATTTT.

The rearrangement joins TRBV20-1 to TRBJ2-4, with TRBD1 matching 10 bases. CDR3 length: 13 residues. Per germline, CDR1 DFQATT and CDR2 SNEGSKA (reference sequence). V shed 5 bases and J 5 bases; nucleotides not matched to a gene: 3. CDR3 nucleotides: TGCAGTGCTCCCGGGACAGGGGAAAACATTCAGTACTTC. It specifies CSAPGTGENIQYF.

The rearrangement links TRBV11-2 to TRBJ2-3; TRBD2 matches 9 bases. The CDR3 totals 17 residues. Germline trimming cut 0 bases from V and 0 bases from J; bases unmatched to any gene: 4. Germline V lookup: CDR1 SGHAT, CDR2 FQNNGV. The CDR3 region has the DNA TGTGCCAGCAGCTTAGACGCTCTAGCGGGAAGCACAGATACGCAGTATTTT. Its translation is CASSLDALAGSTDTQYF. Together with reference TRBV11-2 and TRBJ2-3, the CDR3 gives the full variable domain: EAGVAQSPRYKIIEKRQSVAFWCNPISGHATLYWYQQILGQGPKLLIQFQNNGVVDDSQLPKDRFSAERLKGVDSTLKIQPAKLEDSAVYLCASSLDALAGSTDTQYFGPGTRLTVL.

V usage is TRBV5-1 and J usage is TRBJ2-7, with 7 nucleotides matching TRBD1. Germline CDR1 is SGHRS and CDR2 is YFSETQ. The CDR3 is 13 amino acids. The J segment lost 3 bases and the V segment lost 3 bases, leaving 3 bases of the junction unmatched. CDR3 residues: CASSWDSGYEQYF. The CDR3 bases are TGCGCCAGCAGCTGGGACAGTGGCTACGAGCAGTACTTC.

This clonotype was observed a few times. This chain links TRBV11-2 with TRBJ2-7; 9 bases align to TRBD1. V dropped 5 bases and J dropped 6; count of bases not matched to a gene: 11. Looked up from germline, CDR1 is SGHAT and CDR2 is FQNNGV. The CDR3 is made up of 15 amino acids. The CDR3 nucleotides are TGTGCCAGCAGCCTCCTCGGGACAGGGTCAATCGAGCAGTACGTC. Its translation: CASSLLGTGSIEQYV.

The chain is built from TRBV28 and TRBJ2-7, with D perhaps being TRBD1 or TRBD2 (5 bases each). The CDR3 is 15 residues long. The V and J ends lost 6 bases and 2 bases respectively, with 17 bases between them. Germline V CDR1 and CDR2: MDHEN, SYDVKM. This CDR3 reads CASRQTGTGTYEQYF. The CDR3 nucleotides are TGTGCCAGCAGGCAGACCGGGACCGGGACCTACGAGCAGTACTTC.

This clonotype was seen a single time. The junction does not match germline at one end; this may be a read error. Written as DNA, the CDR3 is TGTGCCCCTGGGGGACAGATTTACGGGCAGTACTTC. Its translation: CAPGGQIYGQYF. This chain uses TRBV9 with TRBJ2-7, with TRBD1 matching 7 bases. This CDR3 contains 12 residues. Germline lookup yields CDR1 SGDLS and CDR2 YYNGEE.